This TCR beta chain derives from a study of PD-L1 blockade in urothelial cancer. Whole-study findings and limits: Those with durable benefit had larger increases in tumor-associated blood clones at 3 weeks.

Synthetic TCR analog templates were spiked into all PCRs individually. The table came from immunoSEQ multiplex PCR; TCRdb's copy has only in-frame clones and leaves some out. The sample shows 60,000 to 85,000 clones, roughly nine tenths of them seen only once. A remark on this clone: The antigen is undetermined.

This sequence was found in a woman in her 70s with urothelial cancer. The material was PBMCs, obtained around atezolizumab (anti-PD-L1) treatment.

The CDR3 sequence is CASSPGQGFGDEQYF. Here the CDR3 DNA reads TGTGCCAGCTCACCCGGACAGGGCTTTGGGGACGAGCAGTACTTC. This chain joins TRBV18 and TRBJ2-7; TRBD1 aligns across 8 bases. Per germline, CDR1 KGHSH and CDR2 LQKENI. CDR3 size: 15 residues. V dropped 3 bases and J dropped 5; count of bases not matched to a gene: 9.